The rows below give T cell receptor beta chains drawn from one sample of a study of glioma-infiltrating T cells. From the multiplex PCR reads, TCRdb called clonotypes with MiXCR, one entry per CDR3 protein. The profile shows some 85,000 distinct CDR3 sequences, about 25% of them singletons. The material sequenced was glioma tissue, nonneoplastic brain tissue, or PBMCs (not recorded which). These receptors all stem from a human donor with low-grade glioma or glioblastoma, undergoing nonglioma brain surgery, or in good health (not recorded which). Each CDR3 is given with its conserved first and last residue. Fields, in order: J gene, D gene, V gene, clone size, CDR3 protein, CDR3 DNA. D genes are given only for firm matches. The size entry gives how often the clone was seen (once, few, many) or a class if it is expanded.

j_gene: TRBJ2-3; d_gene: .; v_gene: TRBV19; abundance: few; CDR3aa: CASTSLEPLTDTQYF; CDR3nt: TGTGCCAGTACCTCATTAGAGCCCCTAACAGATACGCAGTATTTT
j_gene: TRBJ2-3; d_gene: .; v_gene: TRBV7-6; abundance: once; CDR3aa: CASSIRQGEGSDTQYF; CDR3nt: TGTGCCAGCAGCATCCGGCAGGGTGAGGGCTCAGATACGCAGTATTTT
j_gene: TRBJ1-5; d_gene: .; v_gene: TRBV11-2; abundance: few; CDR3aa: CASSLGVGGTQPQHF; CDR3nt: TGTGCCAGCAGCTTAGGCGTCGGAGGGACTCAGCCCCAGCATTTT
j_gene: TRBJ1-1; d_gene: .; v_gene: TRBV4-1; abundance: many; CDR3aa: CASSERVVTNTEAFF; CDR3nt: TGCGCCAGCAGCGAAAGGGTAGTAACGAACACTGAAGCTTTCTTT
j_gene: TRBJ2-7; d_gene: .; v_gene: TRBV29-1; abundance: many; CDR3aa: CSVVEQGNYEQYF; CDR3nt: TGCAGCGTTGTAGAACAGGGAAACTACGAGCAGTACTTC
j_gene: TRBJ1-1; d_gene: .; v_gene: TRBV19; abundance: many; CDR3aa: CASTTMARHLNTEAFF; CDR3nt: TGTGCCAGTACGACGATGGCCCGACATTTGAACACTGAAGCTTTCTTT
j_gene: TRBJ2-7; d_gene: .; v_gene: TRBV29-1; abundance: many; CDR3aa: CSVTAGTYEQYF; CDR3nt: TGCAGCGTTACCGCCGGAACCTACGAGCAGTACTTC
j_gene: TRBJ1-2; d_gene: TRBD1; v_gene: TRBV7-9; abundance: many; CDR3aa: CASSFYRTGGKDYGYTF; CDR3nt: TGTGCCAGCAGCTTCTACCGGACAGGGGGCAAGGACTATGGCTACACCTTC
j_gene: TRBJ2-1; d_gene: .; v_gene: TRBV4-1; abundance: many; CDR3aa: CASSQRGASVYNEQFF; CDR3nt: TGCGCCAGCAGCCAACGCGGGGCTAGCGTCTACAATGAGCAGTTCTTC
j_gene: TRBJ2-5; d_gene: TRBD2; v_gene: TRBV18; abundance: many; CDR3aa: CASSLAVQETQYF; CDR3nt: TGTGCCAGCTCGCTAGCGGTCCAAGAGACCCAGTACTTC
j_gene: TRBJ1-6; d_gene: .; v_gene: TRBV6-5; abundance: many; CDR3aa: CASSYSGGGKRSPLHF; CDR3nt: TGTGCCAGCAGTTACTCTGGGGGGGGGAAGAGATCACCCCTCCACTTT
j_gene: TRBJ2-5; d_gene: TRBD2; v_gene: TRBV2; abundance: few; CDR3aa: CASSERSGGQRGETQYF; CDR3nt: TGTGCCAGCAGTGAACGAAGCGGGGGGCAACGCGGGGAGACCCAGTACTTC